These 10 T cell receptor beta chains were all obtained from the same sample, sequenced in a study of T cell repertoires in cytomegalovirus infection. Their target antigens are unknown. One entry per CDR3 protein, called by TCRdb with MiXCR from the reads. The profile covers around 750,000 distinct CDR3 sequences, with less than 35% appearing a single time and under 15% taken by the ten largest. The starting material was cultured CD8+ T cells from PBMCs, obtained from culture after CMV antigen stimulation. The receptors originated from a human donor in good health (CMV status not recorded). Some clones in this sample may be carry-over from other donors' samples.

The CDR3 DNA reads as TGTGCCAGCAGTCACAGGGAGTCCCCGATAGGCTACACCTTC. Residues: CASSHRESPIGYTF. The chain uses TRBV9 and TRBJ1-2; the D gene is possibly TRBD1 (6 bases). The CDR3 extends over 14 amino acids. Germline V gene lookup returns CDR1 SGDLS and CDR2 YYNGEE. V lost 5 bases and J 8 bases, leaving 19 bases between the germline ends.

This clonotype turned up a few times. V is TRBV5-4 and J is TRBJ1-6; unclear D gene. CDR3 length: 14 residues. The germline gives CDR1 SGHNT, CDR2 YYREEE (reference sequence). Trimming left V 2 bases short and J 8 bases short, with 11 bases between. CDR3: CASSLSPDYSPLHF. The CDR3 DNA reads TGTGCCAGCAGCTTAAGTCCAGATTATTCACCCCTCCACTTT.

This chain connects TRBV20-1 to TRBJ2-1; D uncertain. This CDR3 spans 14 amino acids. Germline V gene sequence: CDR1 DFQATT, CDR2 SNEGSKA (reference sequence). Deletions cut 6 bases from V and 4 bases from J, with 16 bases between. In DNA, the CDR3 is TGCAGTGCCCTATTGGCGGTCGAATACAATGAGCAGTTCTTC. Protein sequence: CSALLAVEYNEQFF.

The V and J genes are TRBV6-6 and TRBJ1-1, with TRBD1 matching 10 bases. The CDR3 runs 17 residues. V lost 6 bases to trimming and J lost 6 bases; unmatched junction nucleotides: 16. CDR1 MNHNY and CDR2 SVGAGI come from the germline V gene (reference sequence). DNA of the CDR3: TGTGCCAGCAGACTCCCCCCGGGACAGGGGAGTTCTCCTGAAGCTTTCTTT. Its translation: CASRLPPGQGSSPEAFF.

The chain has TRBV5-6 and TRBJ2-3; D is perhaps TRBD2 (6 bases). The CDR3 length is 15 residues. Germline assignment: CDR1 SGHDT and CDR2 YYEEEE. Trimming took off 0 bases at V and 3 bases at J, with 11 bases between the two ends. The CDR3 region has the DNA TGTGCCAGCAGCTTGGGGGGGGAGGTGACAGATACGCAGTATTTT. It translates to CASSLGGEVTDTQYF.

The chain combines TRBV3-1 with TRBJ2-5; D is possibly TRBD2 (6 bases). From germline, CDR1 is LGHDT and CDR2 YNNKEL (reference sequence). The CDR3 has 13 residues. V was trimmed by 0 bases and J by 7 bases, leaving 9 bases between them. This CDR3 reads CASSQEGRGTQYF. The CDR3 DNA follows: TGTGCCAGCAGCCAAGAAGGGCGGGGGACCCAGTACTTC.

The chain links TRBV6-4 to TRBJ2-3, with 12 bases identical to TRBD2. Germline V gene sequence: CDR1 MRHNA, CDR2 SNTAGT. The CDR3 has 16 residues. Trimming took 0 bases from V and 4 from J; bases not matched to a gene: 2. Here the CDR3 DNA reads TGTGCCAGCAGTGACTCGGCTAGCGGGGGGGCAGATACGCAGTATTTT. As protein: CASSDSASGGADTQYF.

The chain combines TRBV7-6 with TRBJ2-2, with D perhaps matching TRBD1 or TRBD2 (6 bases each). Per germline, CDR1 SGHVS and CDR2 FNYEAQ. Trimming took off 4 bases at V and 7 bases at J, with 16 bases between the two ends. CDR3 size: 15 residues. This chain's CDR3 is CASSSPGGRNGELFF. The CDR3 nucleotides read TGTGCCAGCAGCTCCCCTGGGGGGCGGAACGGGGAGCTGTTTTTT.

A few counts support this clonotype. The chain recombines TRBV7-9 with TRBJ2-3; 9 bases fit TRBD2. V shed 0 bases and J 2 bases; nucleotides not matched to a gene: 12. CDR3 length: 19 amino acids. Germline V CDR1 and CDR2: SEHNR, FQNEAQ (reference sequence). Here the CDR3 reads CASSLADSGGPRTTDTQYF. The DNA for the CDR3 is TGTGCCAGCAGCTTAGCGGATAGCGGGGGCCCCAGGACCACAGATACGCAGTATTTT. Supplemented by reference TRBV7-9 and TRBJ2-3, the full variable domain reads DTGVSQNPRHKITKRGQNVTFRCDPISEHNRLYWYRQTLGQGPEFLTYFQNEAQLEKSRLLSDRFSAERPKGSFSTLEIQRTEQGDSAMYLCASSLADSGGPRTTDTQYFGPGTRLTVL.

The rearrangement joins TRBV19 to TRBJ2-1, with D hard to call. In germline, CDR1 is LNHDA, CDR2 SQIVND (reference sequence). Trimming pared 3 bases from V and 7 bases from J, leaving 13 bases between. The CDR3 has 14 residues. CDR3 sequence: CASSINPHENEQFF. CDR3 sequence (DNA): TGTGCCAGTAGTATTAATCCCCACGAGAATGAGCAGTTCTTC. The full variable domain, rest sourced from reference TRBV19 and TRBJ2-1, is DGGITQSPKYLFRKEGQNVTLSCEQNLNHDAMYWYRQDPGQGLRLIYYSQIVNDFQKGDIAEGYSVSREKKESFPLTVTSAQKNPTAFYLCASSINPHENEQFFGPGTRLTVL.